This T cell receptor (beta chain) emerged from a study of CD8 T cells in Susac syndrome. An input of roughly 0.5 to 1 ug of RNA was subjected to reverse transcription using random hexamers. Each CDR3 protein is one row after TCRdb ran MiXCR on the immunoSEQ multiplex PCR reads. The data contain just under 150,000 distinct CDR3 sequences, roughly 95% of them seen just once; the ten biggest clones take up around 0.08%. Germline assignment: CDR1 SGHAT and CDR2 FQNNGV. This CDR3 is 15 amino acids long. J was trimmed by 8 bases and V by 4 bases; bases with no gene match: 4. The receptor's source is a human donor in good health. Sequences were obtained from CD4+ T cells from PBMCs. The chain joins TRBV11-2 to TRBJ2-1; 14 positions agree with TRBD2. CDR3 residues: CASSSGLAGAYEQFF. The CDR3, as DNA: TGTGCCAGCAGCTCGGGACTAGCGGGAGCTTATGAGCAGTTCTTC.